This TCR beta chain came from a study of beta chain features in type 1 diabetes. Study at large: Over all samples combined, more than 90,000,000 sorted cells were examined. General study findings and limits: In every one of the four CD4+ subsets, TCRB CDR3s were moderately but significantly shorter in Type 1 diabetes patients.

Isolated RNA was reverse transcribed in full, so expressed TCRB transcripts were sequenced. The protocol was immunoSEQ multiplex PCR, while the TCRdb copy is restricted to in-frame clones and leaves out a portion. The table shows around 650,000 clones, with under 15% occurring only once. This CDR3 has 15 residues. The V gene lost 0 bases and the J gene lost 8 bases, with 11 bases spanning the gap. Germline V gene lookup returns CDR1 LGHNA and CDR2 YSLEER. This clone came up a few times. Its antigen is not identified. Every participating donor gave one draw, a heparinised blood sample averaging about 120 mL.

The clonotype comes from a man aged 25 to 45 with type 1 diabetes. This chain uses TRBV4-3 with TRBJ1-6, with D hard to call. Sample: naive CD4+ T cells from blood. CDR3 sequence (DNA): TGCGCCAGCAGCCAAGAGGAAGGAGGTCATTCACCCCTCCACTTT. As protein: CASSQEEGGHSPLHF.